This is a list of T cell receptor beta chains from one sample in a study of blood T cell repertoires in COVID-19. The data were produced by immunoSEQ multiplex PCR, yet TCRdb's version contains in-frame clones alone and is incomplete. The table has 90,000 or so clones, approximately 82% seen once. Sample: peripheral blood. The origin of the receptors is a man between 60 and 70 years old with acute or convalescent COVID-19. Each CDR3 is given with its conserved first and last residue. The order of the fields is V gene, D gene, J gene, clone size, CDR3 protein, CDR3 DNA. The D gene is left open where the match is weak. The size of a clone is reported for some rows only, either as once, few or many, or as a class for expanded clones.

V gene: TRBV2
D gene: TRBD1
J gene: TRBJ1-6
clone size: -
CDR3 protein: CASRPNRGGNSPLHF
CDR3 DNA: TGTGCCAGCAGACCAAACAGGGGGGGCAATTCACCCCTCCACTTT

V gene: TRBV3-1/TRBV3-2
D gene: TRBD2
J gene: TRBJ2-5
clone size: -
CDR3 protein: CASSHLAGATSPQETQYF
CDR3 DNA: TGTGCCAGCAGCCATCTAGCGGGGGCCACCTCGCCCCAAGAGACCCAGTACTTC

V gene: TRBV7-6
D gene: -
J gene: TRBJ1-4
clone size: -
CDR3 protein: CASSLAGGMGEKLFF
CDR3 DNA: TGTGCCAGCAGCTTAGCGGGAGGGATGGGTGAAAAACTGTTTTTT

V gene: TRBV4-1
D gene: -
J gene: TRBJ1-5
clone size: -
CDR3 protein: CASSQGRNQPQHF
CDR3 DNA: TGCGCCAGCAGCCAAGGTCGGAATCAGCCCCAGCATTTT

V gene: TRBV5-1
D gene: TRBD1
J gene: TRBJ1-5
clone size: -
CDR3 protein: CASSLEGQGNQPQHF
CDR3 DNA: TGCGCCAGCAGCTTGGAGGGACAGGGGAATCAGCCCCAGCATTTT

V gene: TRBV4-3
D gene: -
J gene: TRBJ1-6
clone size: -
CDR3 protein: CASSQSGLYSPLHF
CDR3 DNA: TGCGCCAGCAGCCAAAGCGGTCTATATTCACCCCTCCACTTT

V gene: TRBV5-5
D gene: -
J gene: TRBJ2-1
clone size: -
CDR3 protein: CASSLGQGPYNEQFF
CDR3 DNA: TGTGCCAGCAGCTTGGGGCAGGGTCCGTACAATGAGCAGTTCTTC

V gene: TRBV12-3/TRBV12-4
D gene: -
J gene: TRBJ2-2
clone size: -
CDR3 protein: CASKAWSTGELFF
CDR3 DNA: TGTGCCAGCAAGGCGTGGAGCACCGGGGAGCTGTTTTTT

V gene: TRBV19
D gene: TRBD1
J gene: TRBJ1-4
clone size: -
CDR3 protein: CASGRTGVEKLFF
CDR3 DNA: TGTGCCAGTGGCAGGACAGGGGTCGAAAAACTGTTTTTT

V gene: TRBV2
D gene: -
J gene: TRBJ1-1
clone size: -
CDR3 protein: CASNKGVLGAFF
CDR3 DNA: TGTGCCAGCAACAAGGGGGTTCTAGGAGCTTTCTTT

V gene: TRBV12-5
D gene: -
J gene: TRBJ1-5
clone size: -
CDR3 protein: CASGLVEMGGRNQPQHF
CDR3 DNA: TGTGCTAGTGGTTTGGTTGAAATGGGGGGGCGGAATCAGCCCCAGCATTTT

V gene: TRBV4-1
D gene: -
J gene: TRBJ1-5
clone size: -
CDR3 protein: CASSQEESSGRMPQHF
CDR3 DNA: TGCGCCAGCAGCCAAGAGGAATCATCAGGTCGTATGCCCCAGCATTTT

V gene: TRBV30
D gene: -
J gene: TRBJ2-4
clone size: -
CDR3 protein: CAWSVPGNLLAKNIQYF
CDR3 DNA: TGTGCCTGGAGTGTACCGGGAAATCTTCTAGCCAAAAACATTCAGTACTTC

V gene: TRBV11-1
D gene: TRBD2
J gene: TRBJ2-1
clone size: -
CDR3 protein: CASSTRLAGPYNEQFF
CDR3 DNA: TGTGCCAGCAGCACCCGCCTAGCGGGGCCCTACAATGAGCAGTTCTTC

V gene: TRBV19
D gene: TRBD1
J gene: TRBJ2-1
clone size: -
CDR3 protein: CASSIDRAPQVNEQFF
CDR3 DNA: TGTGCCAGTAGTATCGACAGGGCTCCTCAAGTCAATGAGCAGTTCTTC

V gene: TRBV7-2
D gene: -
J gene: TRBJ2-7
clone size: -
CDR3 protein: CASSSNRRYEQYF
CDR3 DNA: TGTGCCAGCAGCTCTAACAGGCGCTACGAGCAGTACTTC

V gene: TRBV7-3
D gene: TRBD1
J gene: TRBJ2-1
clone size: -
CDR3 protein: CASSSPGQTDNEQFF
CDR3 DNA: TGTGCCAGCAGCTCCCCGGGACAGACAGACAATGAGCAGTTCTTC

V gene: TRBV2
D gene: TRBD1
J gene: TRBJ1-5
clone size: few
CDR3 protein: CASSGRGGLGNQPQHF
CDR3 DNA: TGTGCCAGCAGTGGAAGAGGGGGCCTAGGCAATCAGCCCCAGCATTTT

V gene: TRBV6-4
D gene: -
J gene: TRBJ1-5
clone size: -
CDR3 protein: CASGWGPQHF
CDR3 DNA: TGTGCCAGCGGTTGGGGCCCCCAGCATTTT

V gene: TRBV15
D gene: TRBD1
J gene: TRBJ1-2
clone size: -
CDR3 protein: CATSSQGLGQGYGYTF
CDR3 DNA: TGTGCCACCAGCAGTCAGGGGCTAGGACAGGGGTATGGCTACACCTTC

V gene: TRBV9
D gene: TRBD1
J gene: TRBJ1-2
clone size: -
CDR3 protein: CASSLGQGTGYGYTF
CDR3 DNA: TGTGCCAGCAGCCTAGGACAGGGAACGGGCTATGGCTACACCTTC

V gene: TRBV27
D gene: TRBD1
J gene: TRBJ1-5
clone size: -
CDR3 protein: CASSLRDRGFSSNQPQHF
CDR3 DNA: TGTGCCAGCAGTTTACGGGACAGGGGATTTAGCAGCAATCAGCCCCAGCATTTT

V gene: TRBV7-8
D gene: -
J gene: TRBJ2-6
clone size: -
CDR3 protein: CASSRDTSGANVLTF
CDR3 DNA: TGTGCCAGCAGCCGAGACACCTCTGGGGCCAACGTCCTGACTTTC

V gene: TRBV4-3
D gene: TRBD1
J gene: TRBJ2-2
clone size: -
CDR3 protein: CASSFDRENTGELFF
CDR3 DNA: TGCGCCAGCAGCTTCGACAGGGAGAACACCGGGGAGCTGTTTTTT

V gene: TRBV14
D gene: -
J gene: TRBJ2-2
clone size: -
CDR3 protein: CASSHGSGVNTGELFF
CDR3 DNA: TGTGCCAGCAGCCATGGGTCAGGGGTAAACACCGGGGAGCTGTTTTTT

V gene: TRBV20-1
D gene: TRBD1
J gene: TRBJ1-5
clone size: -
CDR3 protein: CSASILSGTGVNQPQHF
CDR3 DNA: TGCAGTGCTAGTATCCTGTCCGGGACAGGGGTCAATCAGCCCCAGCATTTT

V gene: TRBV27
D gene: TRBD1
J gene: TRBJ2-7
clone size: -
CDR3 protein: CASTHRLGDRYYEQYF
CDR3 DNA: TGTGCCAGCACGCACCGGCTCGGGGACAGGTATTACGAGCAGTACTTC

V gene: TRBV9
D gene: -
J gene: TRBJ1-6
clone size: few
CDR3 protein: CASSAGIYTSPLHF
CDR3 DNA: TGTGCCAGCAGCGCCGGGATTTATACTTCACCCCTCCACTTT

V gene: TRBV5-1
D gene: -
J gene: TRBJ1-5
clone size: once
CDR3 protein: CASSPVGGGNQPQHF
CDR3 DNA: TGCGCCAGCAGCCCCGTGGGGGGAGGGAATCAGCCCCAGCATTTT

V gene: TRBV7-8
D gene: TRBD2
J gene: TRBJ2-1
clone size: -
CDR3 protein: CASSVLAGAYNEQFF
CDR3 DNA: TGTGCCAGCAGCGTACTAGCGGGAGCTTACAATGAGCAGTTCTTC

V gene: TRBV5-1
D gene: -
J gene: TRBJ2-2
clone size: -
CDR3 protein: CASSLGLAGTGELFF
CDR3 DNA: TGCGCCAGCAGCTTGGGCCTGGCGGGCACCGGGGAGCTGTTTTTT

V gene: TRBV27
D gene: -
J gene: TRBJ2-6
clone size: few
CDR3 protein: CASRLVGSGANVLTF
CDR3 DNA: TGTGCCAGCCGCTTGGTGGGGAGTGGGGCCAACGTCCTGACTTTC

V gene: TRBV6-5
D gene: -
J gene: TRBJ1-4
clone size: -
CDR3 protein: CASSYSVPATNEKLFF
CDR3 DNA: TGTGCCAGCAGTTACTCGGTCCCAGCAACTAATGAAAAACTGTTTTTT

V gene: TRBV3-1/TRBV3-2
D gene: -
J gene: TRBJ1-2
clone size: -
CDR3 protein: CASSQALNYGYTF
CDR3 DNA: TGTGCCAGCAGCCAAGCGTTGAACTATGGCTACACCTTC

V gene: TRBV28
D gene: TRBD1
J gene: TRBJ1-2
clone size: -
CDR3 protein: CASSLLTGGDGYTF
CDR3 DNA: TGTGCCAGCAGTTTACTGACAGGGGGTGATGGCTACACCTTC

V gene: TRBV7-2
D gene: TRBD2
J gene: TRBJ2-1
clone size: -
CDR3 protein: CASSPNSGGAIGNEQFF
CDR3 DNA: TGTGCCAGCAGCCCAAATAGCGGGGGGGCTATTGGGAATGAGCAGTTCTTC

V gene: TRBV7-3
D gene: TRBD2
J gene: TRBJ2-2
clone size: -
CDR3 protein: CASSSTSGGNTGELFF
CDR3 DNA: TGTGCCAGCAGCTCCACTAGCGGGGGGAACACCGGGGAGCTGTTTTTT

V gene: TRBV3-1/TRBV3-2
D gene: TRBD1
J gene: TRBJ1-2
clone size: -
CDR3 protein: CASSHRVGQRANNYGYTF
CDR3 DNA: TGTGCCAGCAGCCATCGCGTGGGACAGCGCGCGAATAACTATGGCTACACCTTC

V gene: TRBV6-6
D gene: TRBD1
J gene: TRBJ1-1
clone size: -
CDR3 protein: CASSYSRGTEAFF
CDR3 DNA: TGTGCCAGCAGTTATTCCAGGGGGACTGAAGCTTTCTTT

V gene: TRBV14
D gene: TRBD1
J gene: TRBJ1-1
clone size: -
CDR3 protein: CASNIQGMNTEAFF
CDR3 DNA: TGTGCCAGCAACATACAGGGGATGAACACTGAAGCTTTCTTT

V gene: TRBV12-3/TRBV12-4
D gene: -
J gene: TRBJ2-7
clone size: once
CDR3 protein: CASSLISDEQYF
CDR3 DNA: TGTGCCAGCAGTTTAATATCCGACGAGCAGTACTTC

V gene: TRBV7-8
D gene: TRBD1
J gene: TRBJ1-2
clone size: -
CDR3 protein: CASSRGGQGVDYGYTF
CDR3 DNA: TGTGCCAGCAGCCGAGGTGGGCAGGGGGTCGACTATGGCTACACCTTC

V gene: TRBV5-4
D gene: -
J gene: TRBJ2-7
clone size: -
CDR3 protein: CASSLRGGLSEQYF
CDR3 DNA: TGTGCCAGCAGCTTGAGGGGGGGCTTATCCGAGCAGTACTTC

V gene: TRBV2
D gene: -
J gene: TRBJ2-7
clone size: -
CDR3 protein: CASRTGFSYEQYF
CDR3 DNA: TGTGCCAGCAGGACAGGCTTCTCCTACGAGCAGTACTTC

V gene: TRBV4-2
D gene: TRBD2
J gene: TRBJ2-1
clone size: -
CDR3 protein: CASSQSLAGYNEQFF
CDR3 DNA: TGTGCCAGCAGCCAGAGCCTAGCGGGGTACAATGAGCAGTTCTTC

V gene: TRBV3-1/TRBV3-2
D gene: -
J gene: TRBJ2-5
clone size: -
CDR3 protein: CASSQDGPDAQYF
CDR3 DNA: TGTGCCAGCAGCCAAGATGGGCCCGACGCCCAGTACTTC

V gene: TRBV18
D gene: -
J gene: TRBJ2-3
clone size: -
CDR3 protein: CASSPYRSHTDTQYF
CDR3 DNA: TGTGCCAGCTCACCCTACAGGTCCCACACAGATACGCAGTATTTT

V gene: TRBV5-1
D gene: -
J gene: TRBJ2-3
clone size: once
CDR3 protein: CASSPFRDSNPGWLADTQYF
CDR3 DNA: TGCGCCAGCAGCCCGTTCAGGGACTCCAACCCGGGATGGTTGGCAGATACGCAGTATTTT

V gene: TRBV5-1
D gene: -
J gene: TRBJ1-1
clone size: -
CDR3 protein: CASSFGGSVTEAFF
CDR3 DNA: TGCGCCAGCAGCTTCGGGGGATCTGTCACTGAAGCTTTCTTT

V gene: TRBV2
D gene: -
J gene: TRBJ2-5
clone size: -
CDR3 protein: CASREGPAGTQYF
CDR3 DNA: TGTGCCAGCAGGGAGGGCCCAGCGGGGACCCAGTACTTC

V gene: TRBV28
D gene: -
J gene: TRBJ1-2
clone size: -
CDR3 protein: CASSIQQVGYTF
CDR3 DNA: TGTGCCAGCAGTATCCAACAAGTTGGCTACACCTTC

V gene: TRBV9
D gene: TRBD1
J gene: TRBJ2-2
clone size: -
CDR3 protein: CASSAAGTGVAGELFF
CDR3 DNA: TGTGCCAGCAGCGCCGCCGGGACAGGGGTGGCCGGGGAGCTGTTTTTT

V gene: TRBV5-4
D gene: -
J gene: TRBJ2-1
clone size: few
CDR3 protein: CASSLLGGSYNEQFF
CDR3 DNA: TGTGCCAGCAGCTTGCTTGGGGGCAGTTACAATGAGCAGTTCTTC

V gene: TRBV9
D gene: TRBD1
J gene: TRBJ2-2
clone size: -
CDR3 protein: CASTTGTGELTGELFF
CDR3 DNA: TGTGCCAGCACCACCGGGACAGGGGAGTTGACCGGGGAGCTGTTTTTT

V gene: TRBV4-1
D gene: -
J gene: TRBJ1-3
clone size: -
CDR3 protein: CASSQLLKSSSGNTIYF
CDR3 DNA: TGCGCCAGCAGCCAGCTCTTGAAATCCAGCTCTGGAAACACCATATATTTT

V gene: TRBV7-8
D gene: TRBD1
J gene: TRBJ1-1
clone size: -
CDR3 protein: CASSSGQGAVTEAFF
CDR3 DNA: TGTGCCAGCAGCAGCGGACAGGGGGCGGTCACTGAAGCTTTCTTT

V gene: TRBV4-1
D gene: -
J gene: TRBJ1-6
clone size: few
CDR3 protein: CASSQKTGAYNSPLHF
CDR3 DNA: TGCGCCAGCAGCCAAAAGACAGGAGCATATAATTCACCCCTCCACTTT